This paragraph covers one T cell receptor (beta chain) sequence. The study ran its PCR with 60 Vbeta and 13 Jbeta primers. Study processing details: In a later analysis, of around 80 million unique beta chains, some 10 million appeared in at least two donors. Some clones are missing from TCRdb's copy, which holds only in-frame ones; the method was immunoSEQ multiplex PCR. The V and J calls and clone size are taken from that table; D and trimming were inferred from the DNA. This sample contains 190,000 or so clones. This record belongs to a study of cytomegalovirus exposure and HLA in healthy donors. Study in general: About 85 million unique TCRs from HLA-typed donors were held in an early release of data.

Germline lookup yields CDR1 SQVTM and CDR2 ANQGSEA. This CDR3 region has 15 residues. After removal of 6 bases from V and 0 bases from J, the junction contained 5 bases not matched to a gene. Likely unrecorded immune exposures existed in these nominally healthy donors. This chain links TRBV29-1 with TRBJ2-6; 7 bases match TRBD1. Sequencing was carried out using PBMCs. The clonotype comes from a boy younger than 18 in good health and CMV-seronegative. CDR3: CSVQDRSSGANVLTF. The CDR3, as DNA: TGCAGCGTCCAGGACAGGTCCTCTGGGGCCAACGTCCTGACTTTC.